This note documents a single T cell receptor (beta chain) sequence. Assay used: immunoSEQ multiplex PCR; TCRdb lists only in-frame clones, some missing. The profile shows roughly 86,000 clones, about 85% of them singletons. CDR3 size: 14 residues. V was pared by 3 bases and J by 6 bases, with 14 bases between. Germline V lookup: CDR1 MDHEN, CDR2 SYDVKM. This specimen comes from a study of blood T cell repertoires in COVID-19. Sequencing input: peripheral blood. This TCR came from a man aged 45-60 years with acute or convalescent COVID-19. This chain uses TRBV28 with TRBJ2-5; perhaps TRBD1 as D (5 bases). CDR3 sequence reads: CASSFKGVLKTQYF. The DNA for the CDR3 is TGTGCCAGCAGTTTTAAAGGGGTCCTAAAGACCCAGTACTTC. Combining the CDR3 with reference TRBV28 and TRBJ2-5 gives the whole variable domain DVKVTQSSRYLVKRTGEKVFLECVQDMDHENMFWYRQDPGLGLRLIYFSYDVKMKEKGDIPEGYSVSREKKERFSLILESASTNQTSMYLCASSFKGVLKTQYFGPGTRLLVL.